This T cell receptor beta chain was profiled in a study of cytomegalovirus exposure and HLA in healthy donors. Overall study results and limits: TCR beta V- and J-gene trimming was later associated with a missense DCLRE1C variant.

Germline CDR1 MRHNA, CDR2 SNTAGT. The CDR3 contains 15 residues. The V and J ends lost 7 bases and 3 bases respectively, with 19 bases between them. Regarding this clone: Antigen unknown.

The study ran its PCR with 60 Vbeta and 13 Jbeta primers. Sequencing used immunoSEQ multiplex PCR; TCRdb keeps in-frame clones, though not all of them. Among around 190,000 clones listed, more than 75% were seen once. The sequenced material came from PBMCs. V usage is TRBV6-4 and J usage is TRBJ2-7; maybe TRBD1 (5 bases). The receptor's source is a young woman in good health and CMV-seropositive. The chain's CDR3 is CASIKIPGKLYEQYF. Here the CDR3 DNA reads TGTGCCAGCATCAAGATCCCAGGGAAACTCTACGAGCAGTACTTC.